This T cell receptor (beta chain) was sequenced in a study of blood T cell repertoires in COVID-19 (TCRdb year 2020). At the level of the whole study: The collaborator samples originated in the United States, Italy and Spain and spanned the acute and convalescent phases of COVID-19. The repertoires were released in a freely available public database intended as a resource for research on the immune response to SARS-CoV-2. Samples came from the ongoing ImmuneRACE study (first 160 participants) plus 1,254 subjects from 6 global collaborators. The prospective study material was composed of cDNA or gDNA derived from T cells, B-cell-depleted T cells, or PBMCs. HLA class I and class II types, where available, came from metadata supplied by the sample provider rather than from assay-based typing. Subjects who had been exposed to COVID-19, were actively infected with it, or had recovered from it provided the deeply sampled blood TCRbeta repertoires that made up the dataset. The sample metadata nearly always contained a de-identified subject ID, COVID-19 status, age in years and sex.

Broader findings and caveats from the paper: Clinical and demographic metadata were provided uncurated, with the amount varying by source and participant.

From a lookup of the germline V gene, CDR1 and CDR2 are MDHEN and SYDVKM. Counted from cysteine to phenylalanine, this CDR3 has 12 amino acids. The DNA shown is the 36-base CDR3, in frame from base 1. V drops 6 bases and J drops 2 bases, leaving 7 bases in between. TCRbeta CDR3 regions were amplified from genomic DNA by means of the immunoSEQ Assay, a bias-controlled multiplex PCR. As for the original processing: Within the assay, amplification of reference gene primers was used to estimate how many nucleated cells each sample contained. To quantify the absolute abundance of each unique TCRbeta CDR3 rearrangement, sequence reads were collapsed and filtered. For each sample, productive Simpson clonality was calculated by taking the square root of Simpson's diversity index across productive rearrangements. TCRdb holds this immuneACCESS table with in-frame rearrangements only. Some clones are missing; in checked studies, unresolved V genes explain under half, and the rest has no known cause. V and J calls and clone size are given by that table; D and trimming were obtained from the DNA. Recorded for this sample are about 330,000 clones; more than 90% of them occurred a single time. About 18% of the sample belongs to the ten largest clones.

Only one count was recorded for this clone. Its binding antigen is unknown. Per-base qualities were not stored, and no clone one base away is much larger. Participants in the prospective study were aged about 18 to 95 years, lived in about two dozen United States geographic areas, and enrolled through a virtual design. In the prospective study, cohorts were assigned on the basis of participant-reported clinical history obtained from a screening survey and a study questionnaire. For ImmuneRACE Cohort 3, a participant was defined as recovered based on two consecutive negative NP/OP PCR tests, clearance by a healthcare professional, or resolution of symptoms. In the prospective study, mobile phlebotomists collected whole blood, serum and a nasopharyngeal or oropharyngeal swab from each participant. Prospective study participants could optionally give additional blood draws and questionnaires over a roughly 2-month period. Before DNA extraction, prospective study blood samples were shipped either frozen or at room temperature.

The sequence was obtained from a woman younger than 45 who had recovered from COVID-19. This receptor chain uses TRBV28 and TRBJ1-1, with no confidently assigned D gene. Source material: PBMCs or T cells enriched from blood (not recorded which). The CDR3 region: CASSLANTEAFF. The sequence in DNA is TGTGCCAGCAGCCTGGCAAACACTGAAGCTTTCTTT.